This is a list of T cell receptor beta chains from one sample in a study of T cell responses to AZD1222 COVID-19 vaccine. Measured with immunoSEQ multiplex PCR; TCRdb has only the in-frame clones, and not every one. The sample carries 90,000 to 150,000 clones, more than 75% recorded once. This specimen consisted of peripheral blood, obtained on day 0 of AZD1222 vaccination. Every receptor here comes from an adult in good health. The CDR3 runs from the conserved cysteine through the conserved F or W. The D gene is left open where the match is weak. Not every row has a clone size; where given, it reads once, few, many or a size class.

once,TRBJ2-5,-,TRBV29-1,12,CSVEAREDSQYF,TGCAGCGTTGAGGCCAGGGAGGATTCTCAGTACTTC
-,TRBJ1-3,TRBD1,TRBV5-1,15,CASSPGTGSGNTIYF,TGCGCCAGCAGCCCCGGGACAGGCTCTGGAAACACCATATATTTT
-,TRBJ1-6,TRBD1,TRBV5-6,18,CASSSLLGDRVQNSPLHF,TGTGCCAGCAGCTCCCTACTAGGGGACAGGGTCCAAAATTCACCCCTCCACTTT
-,TRBJ1-1,-,TRBV10-3,11,CATATPTEAFF,TGTGCCACCGCGACCCCCACTGAAGCTTTCTTT
-,TRBJ2-2,TRBD2,TRBV10-1,14,CASRLSGGTGELFF,TGCGCCAGCAGGCTTAGCGGGGGCACCGGGGAGCTGTTTTTT
-,TRBJ2-2,-,TRBV10-2,12,CASQQGPGELFF,TGCGCCAGCCAACAGGGTCCCGGGGAGCTGTTTTTT
-,TRBJ1-2,-,TRBV6-5,13,CASSSRDGRGSTF,TGTGCCAGCAGCTCCCGGGACGGCCGGGGGAGCACCTTC
-,TRBJ2-5,TRBD1,TRBV7-9,15,CASSLGQDIQETQYF,TGTGCCAGCAGCTTGGGACAGGACATCCAAGAGACCCAGTACTTC
-,TRBJ1-1,-,TRBV7-3,14,CASSLQGGGTEAFF,TGTGCCAGCAGCTTACAGGGTGGTGGGACTGAAGCTTTCTTT
-,TRBJ1-1,-,TRBV13,15,CASSLGWGEDTEAFF,TGTGCCAGCAGCTTAGGGTGGGGAGAGGACACTGAAGCTTTCTTT
-,TRBJ1-3,-,TRBV28,15,CASSPERVKGNTIYF,TGTGCCAGCAGTCCAGAGCGGGTTAAGGGAAACACCATATATTTT
once,TRBJ1-4,TRBD1,TRBV4-2,17,CASSDAGTGASNEKLFF,TGTGCCAGCAGCGATGCCGGGACAGGGGCGAGTAATGAAAAACTGTTTTTT
-,TRBJ2-2,TRBD2,TRBV6-5,15,CASSPGLANTGELFF,TGTGCCAGCAGCCCGGGACTAGCGAACACCGGGGAGCTGTTTTTT
-,TRBJ2-2,TRBD2,TRBV7-2,14,CASSPTSNTGELFF,TGTGCCAGCAGCCCGACTAGCAACACCGGGGAGCTGTTTTTT
-,TRBJ1-5,-,TRBV3-1/TRBV3-2,14,CASSKGDSNQPQHF,TGTGCCAGCAGCAAAGGGGATAGCAATCAGCCCCAGCATTTT
-,TRBJ1-3,-,TRBV9,13,CASSVASGNTIYF,TGTGCCAGCAGCGTAGCATCGGGAAACACCATATATTTT
-,TRBJ2-2,-,TRBV11-1,14,CASSLVSGTGELFF,TGTGCCAGCAGCTTAGTTTCGGGCACCGGGGAGCTGTTTTTT
-,TRBJ2-1,TRBD2,TRBV7-8,15,CASSISGAHYNEQFF,TGTGCCAGCAGCATTAGCGGGGCTCACTACAATGAGCAGTTCTTC
-,TRBJ2-2,-,TRBV19,13,CASRGPNTGELFF,TGTGCCAGCAGGGGCCCGAACACCGGGGAGCTGTTTTTT
few,TRBJ2-7,TRBD1,TRBV14,15,CASSHGTGWDYEQYF,TGTGCCAGCAGCCACGGGACAGGGTGGGATTACGAGCAGTACTTC
-,TRBJ2-3,TRBD2,TRBV6-1,15,CASSTNGGGTDTQYF,TGTGCCAGCAGCACCAACGGGGGGGGGACAGATACGCAGTATTTT
-,TRBJ1-2,-,TRBV2,14,CASSEVTSYYGYTF,TGTGCCAGCAGTGAAGTGACTTCCTACTATGGCTACACCTTC
-,TRBJ2-1,TRBD1,TRBV5-1,16,CASSFSGTGAINEQFF,TGCGCCAGCAGCTTTTCCGGGACAGGGGCGATCAATGAGCAGTTCTTC
-,TRBJ2-7,-,TRBV27,15,CASSRGQGSSYEQYF,TGTGCCAGCAGCCGGGGGCAGGGCAGCTCCTACGAGCAGTACTTC
-,TRBJ1-1,-,TRBV27,15,CASSWRAGLNTEAFF,TGTGCCAGCAGTTGGAGGGCAGGACTGAACACTGAAGCTTTCTTT
once,TRBJ1-6,-,TRBV7-9,15,CASSFEPGRNSPLHF,TGTGCCAGCAGCTTTGAGCCGGGGCGGAATTCACCCCTCCACTTT
-,TRBJ1-6,-,TRBV14,15,CASSQGGPGLAPLHF,TGTGCCAGCAGCCAAGGCGGTCCAGGGTTGGCACCCCTCCACTTT
-,TRBJ1-1,-,TRBV11-2,17,CASSPRWGSSSNTEAFF,TGTGCCAGCAGCCCGAGGTGGGGGTCCTCCTCGAACACTGAAGCTTTCTTT
few,TRBJ2-1,TRBD1,TRBV5-1,14,CASSPDRGRNEQFF,TGCGCCAGCAGCCCGGACAGGGGGCGGAATGAGCAGTTCTTC
many,TRBJ1-1,-,TRBV6-2/TRBV6-3,15,CASSYASTMNTEAFF,TGTGCCAGCAGTTACGCAAGCACCATGAACACTGAAGCTTTCTTT
few,TRBJ2-5,-,TRBV11-2,15,CASSPSHRFVETQYF,TGTGCCAGCAGCCCATCCCACAGGTTCGTGGAGACCCAGTACTTC
once,TRBJ1-1,-,TRBV19,15,CASTVPGPRNTEAFF,TGTGCCAGTACCGTTCCGGGACCGAGGAACACTGAAGCTTTCTTT
few,TRBJ1-4,TRBD1,TRBV7-2,15,CASSSTGDITEKLFF,TGTGCCAGCAGCTCTACAGGGGATATTACGGAAAAACTGTTTTTT
-,TRBJ2-2,TRBD1,TRBV28,15,CASSPSDRGAGELFF,TGTGCCAGCAGTCCCTCGGACAGGGGGGCCGGGGAGCTGTTTTTT
once,TRBJ2-7,-,TRBV6-5,12,CASGVLGPEQYF,TGTGCCAGCGGGGTCCTAGGGCCCGAGCAGTACTTC
-,TRBJ2-7,-,TRBV7-2,8,CAPVGQYF,TGTGCCCCTGTAGGGCAGTACTTC
few,TRBJ1-1,TRBD1,TRBV6-2/TRBV6-3,12,CASSYSTGPAFF,TGTGCCAGCAGTTACTCGACAGGGCCAGCTTTCTTT
-,TRBJ1-2,-,TRBV5-4,14,CASSLDGPNYGYTF,TGTGCCAGCAGCTTGGACGGCCCTAACTATGGCTACACCTTC
-,TRBJ1-1,-,TRBV4-1,13,CASSQVGDTEAFF,TGCGCCAGCAGCCAAGTCGGAGACACTGAAGCTTTCTTT
-,TRBJ1-1,-,TRBV27,13,CASTPFGSTEAFF,TGTGCCAGCACGCCTTTTGGGTCCACTGAAGCTTTCTTT
once,TRBJ2-3,-,TRBV4-1,15,CASSQVGGITDTQYF,TGCGCCAGCAGCCAAGTTGGCGGAATCACAGATACGCAGTATTTT
few,TRBJ1-2,-,TRBV18,14,CASSPLEKNYGYTF,TGTGCCAGCTCACCACTGGAAAAAAACTATGGCTACACCTTC
-,TRBJ2-7,TRBD2,TRBV5-6,15,CASRFLSGDSYEQYF,TGTGCCAGCAGGTTCCTCAGCGGGGATTCTTACGAGCAGTACTTC
-,TRBJ2-1,TRBD2,TRBV7-9,19,CASSLEYRLAGGRYNEQFF,TGTGCCAGCAGCTTGGAGTATCGGCTAGCGGGGGGCCGATACAATGAGCAGTTCTTC
-,TRBJ1-2,TRBD1,TRBV11-2,16,CASSLDTGGRYYGYTF,TGTGCCAGCAGCTTAGATACAGGGGGCAGATACTATGGCTACACCTTC
-,TRBJ1-4,TRBD1,TRBV11-1,15,CASSMPRGREEKLFF,TGTGCCAGCAGCATGCCCAGGGGGCGCGAGGAAAAACTGTTTTTT
-,TRBJ2-3,-,TRBV3-1/TRBV3-2,13,CASSQRSTDTQYF,TGTGCCAGCAGCCAACGGAGCACAGATACGCAGTATTTT
-,TRBJ2-3,-,TRBV5-1,15,CASNSLGGNPSTQYF,TGCGCCAGCAACTCCTTAGGGGGAAACCCTTCCACGCAGTATTTT
-,TRBJ2-1,TRBD2,TRBV10-3,14,CAIRRLAANNEQFF,TGTGCCATCAGAAGACTAGCGGCCAACAATGAGCAGTTCTTC
-,TRBJ1-2,-,TRBV7-9,16,CASSFGAGSTNYGYTF,TGTGCCAGCAGCTTTGGCGCGGGCTCCACTAACTATGGCTACACCTTC
once,TRBJ1-4,-,TRBV6-5,13,CASIQPGDEKLFF,TGTGCCAGCATTCAACCGGGGGATGAAAAACTGTTTTTT
-,TRBJ1-6,-,TRBV5-5,15,CASSLGRGQRSPLHF,TGTGCCAGCAGCTTGGGACGGGGGCAGAGGTCACCCCTCCACTTT
-,TRBJ1-3,-,TRBV5-1,14,CASSESSSGNTIYF,TGCGCCAGCAGCGAATCGAGCTCTGGAAACACCATATATTTT